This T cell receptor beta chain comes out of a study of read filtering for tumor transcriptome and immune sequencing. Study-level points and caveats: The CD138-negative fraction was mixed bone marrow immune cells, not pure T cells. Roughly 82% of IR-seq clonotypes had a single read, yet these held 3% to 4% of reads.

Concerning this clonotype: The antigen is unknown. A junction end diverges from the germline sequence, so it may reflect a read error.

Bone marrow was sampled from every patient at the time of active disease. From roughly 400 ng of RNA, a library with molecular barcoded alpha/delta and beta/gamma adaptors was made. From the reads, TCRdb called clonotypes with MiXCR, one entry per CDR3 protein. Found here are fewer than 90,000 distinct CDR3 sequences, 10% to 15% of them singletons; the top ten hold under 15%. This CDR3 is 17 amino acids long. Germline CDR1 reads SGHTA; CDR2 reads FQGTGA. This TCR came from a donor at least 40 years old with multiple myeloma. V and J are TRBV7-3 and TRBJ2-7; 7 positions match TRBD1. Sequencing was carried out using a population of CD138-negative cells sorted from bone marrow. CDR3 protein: CASSLIHLTGNPYEQYF. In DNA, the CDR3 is TGTGCCAGCAGCTTAATCCACCTGACAGGGAACCCCTATGAGCAGTACTTC.